The 5 T cell receptor beta chains listed next were all sequenced from one sample in a study of blood T cells in healthy people across ages. Together with a sample-barcoded 5' primer, a J-beta primer mix was included in a second PCR lasting about 6 to 11 cycles. MiXCR, applied by TCRdb to the 5' RACE reads, yields one record per CDR3 protein. The sample includes about 1.7 million distinct CDR3 sequences, over 25% seen only once; the top ten take more than 6%. The sample taken for sequencing was blood. These receptors originate from a woman aged 25 to 39 in good health.

CDR3 DNA: TGTGCCAGCAGCCAAATGCGGAATCAGCCCCAGCATTTT. This gives the protein CASSQMRNQPQHF. The chain employs TRBV3-1 and TRBJ1-5, with D hard to call. This CDR3 has 13 amino acids. The V end was cut by 2 bases, the J end by 4 bases, with 6 bases between. Germline CDR1 LGHDT, CDR2 YNNKEL (reference sequence).

The rearrangement joins TRBV4-1 to TRBJ2-5; either TRBD1 or TRBD2 may supply D (6 bases each). The ends were cut back, 5 bases at V and 5 bases at J, with 18 bases in the middle. Germline-derived CDR1 and CDR2 are MGHRA and YSYEKL. This CDR3 has 15 residues. The CDR3 loop reads CASSDSARGLETQYF. The CDR3 DNA follows: TGCGCCAGCAGCGATTCAGCACGGGGGCTGGAGACCCAGTACTTC.

This clonotype has ten or more counts. The gene calls are TRBV6-5 and TRBJ1-2, with D possibly being TRBD1 (5 bases). Germline V CDR1 and CDR2: MNHEY, SVGAGI. V was cut by 6 bases and J by 4 bases, with 12 bases left in between. This CDR3 contains 13 residues. Here the CDR3 reads CASRTAGTYGYTF. The CDR3 nucleotides read TGTGCCAGCAGGACGGCGGGGACCTATGGCTACACCTTC.

This chain links TRBV7-9 with TRBJ2-1; 11 nucleotides align to TRBD1. V shed 5 bases and J 6 bases; nucleotides not matched to a gene: 9. Germline lookup yields CDR1 SEHNR and CDR2 FQNEAQ (reference sequence). CDR3 size: 16 residues. This CDR3 reads CASSPTGTGGFNEQFF. The CDR3 nucleotides are TGTGCCAGCAGCCCTACCGGGACAGGGGGATTCAATGAGCAGTTCTTC.

V usage is TRBV12-3 or TRBV12-4 and J usage is TRBJ1-4; TRBD1 matches 7 bases. J gave up 5 bases and V 6 bases, and 6 bases lay outside the gene matches. The CDR3 is 14 residues long. CDR3 nucleotides: TGTGCCAGCAGAGAACAGGGGCCAAATGAAAAACTGTTTTTT. Protein: CASREQGPNEKLFF.